Below, 2 T cell receptor beta chains from the same sample are listed, as sequenced in a study of neurological immune-mediated disorders. TCRdb reprocessed the 5' RACE reads with MiXCR, giving one entry per CDR3 protein. The sample contains 55,000 to 70,000 distinct CDR3 sequences, roughly an eighth of which appear only once. Sequenced sample: PBMCs. These receptors were collected from a man in his sixties in good health.

Many counts were recorded for this clonotype. The V and J genes are TRBV4-3 and TRBJ2-7, with D hard to call. This CDR3 is built from 16 residues. V lost 0 bases to trimming and J lost 0 bases, with 12 bases between them. Germline-derived CDR1 and CDR2 are LGHNA and YSLEER. DNA for the CDR3: TGCGCCAGCAGCCAAGATAGGCCGGCGAACTCCTACGAGCAGTACTTC. Its protein is CASSQDRPANSYEQYF.

This chain joins TRBV7-9 and TRBJ2-1, with 7 bases that match TRBD1. Germline values: CDR1 SEHNR, CDR2 FQNEAQ (reference sequence). J lost 10 bases, V lost 5 bases, and 11 bases had no gene match. The CDR3 runs 14 residues. CDR3 sequence: CASSRQGLGLEQFF. In DNA form, the CDR3 reads TGTGCCAGCAGCCGACAGGGTTTAGGTCTCGAGCAGTTCTTC.